This TCR beta chain was profiled in a study of T cell responses to AZD1222 COVID-19 vaccine (dated by TCRdb to about 2021). In terms of the full investigation: TCR sequencing was performed for some 250 trial participants, of whom about 200 were given two doses of AZD1222 and some 25 were given two doses of MenACWY control vaccine. Trial participants were enrolled into age subgroups of 18-55, 56-69 and 70-plus years, which contained about 150, 27 and 61 TCR-sequenced participants, respectively. Summary of the overall study and its limitations: Most participants were white British and females outnumbered males, and the authors suggested that clonal diversity may have been underestimated. Conclusions about previously exposed vaccinees are limited, since just five to seven AZD1222 recipients were seropositive for SARS-CoV-2 at baseline. Because no day 14 peak-response samples were available, the repertoires could be characterized only after the peak T cell response. The 56-69-year group was small, and its depth increase did not reach significance, likely because of low power. Nearly half of unique spike-specific TCRs reportedly recognized epitopes outside regions mutated in the B.1.351 and B.1.1.7 variants. The vaccine-associated CD4 TCRs covered the entire spike protein, and the dominant responses fell in regions 160-218 and 743-854. After two AZD1222 doses, spike-specific TCR breadth and depth were significantly higher than at day 0 and than in MenACWY recipients.

Details on this clone: Its recognized antigen is unknown. Per-nucleotide qualities are absent, and no much larger clonotype sits a single base away.

Sample time point, as interpreted from the label and publication: about 28 days (+/-7) after the second vaccine dose. AZD1222 recipients whose second dose came at about 4 weeks and those whose second dose came at about 12 weeks were combined into one group, since spike-specific TCR depth and breadth did not differ between the two schedules. Vaccinee samples were obtained from the UK trials COV001 and COV002, which included a single-blind randomized controlled phase 2/3 trial of AZD1222 (ChAdOx1 nCoV-19) in healthy adults. For TCRbeta chain sequencing, PBMC samples from trial participants were taken at day 0 and at day 28 after the second dose. The CDR3 regions of human TCRbeta chains were subjected to immunosequencing. The paper's processing steps were these. Repertoire TCRs were checked for matches against a reference library of SARS-CoV-2-specific TCRs that had been generated using the MIRA antigen-specificity platform. Breadth was defined as the fraction of unique TCRs that were SARS-CoV-2-associated, and depth was defined as the fraction of total T cells that were SARS-CoV-2-associated. Using the MIRA data, each spike-specific TCR was mapped to the spike region that the TCR reacts to and placed in a CD4 or CD8 class. Log10-transformed breadth and depth values were compared by one-way ANOVA with Sidak's multiple comparisons tests. The source is immuneACCESS, and TCRdb retained only in-frame sequences with V and J called. Part of the clones is not carried over; for the studies checked, unresolved V genes explain less than half of this, and the remainder is unexplained. Clone size and V and J calls were adopted from that table, with D and trimming inferred from the DNA. The sample table holds over 75,000 clones, of which over 75% were seen once. The ten largest clones capture less than 3% of the sample.

Reading the germline V gene (reference sequence) gives CDR1 SEHNR and CDR2 FQNEAQ. The CDR3 contains 16 residues, cysteine and phenylalanine counted. The entry retains the CDR3 DNA only, 48 bases that are in frame from base 1. The germline V and J ends show losses of 1 base and 2 bases respectively, and no gene match explains 7 bases of the junction. Sequences were derived from peripheral blood, sampled 28 days after the second AZD1222 dose. Rearrangement joined TRBV7-9 to TRBJ2-5, with 7 bases matching TRBD1. The receptor was derived from an adult who received the AZD1222 COVID-19 vaccine. The DNA sequence is given as TGTGCCAGCAGCTTAGGGGGGACAGACGGACAAGAGACCCAGTACTTC. It specifies CASSLGGTDGQETQYF.